The 21 T cell receptor beta chains below come from one sample, sequenced in a study of blood T cell repertoires in COVID-19. TCRdb keeps only in-frame clones here, not all; method: immunoSEQ multiplex PCR. Among 380,000 or so clones listed, 86% were seen once. Source material: peripheral blood. The receptors stem from an older woman with COVID-19, enrolled during active disease.

The chain joins TRBV6-5 to TRBJ1-2; D is uncertain. This CDR3 has 14 amino acids. Trimming pared 2 bases from V and 4 bases from J, leaving 11 bases between. The germline V gene has CDR1 MNHEY and CDR2 SVGAGI. CDR3 nucleotides: TGTGCCAGCAGTTACCTCTCCGGCGGCTATGGCTACACCTTC. It specifies CASSYLSGGYGYTF.

This clone appeared once. The gene calls are TRBV4-1 and TRBJ1-1, with 7 positions matching TRBD1. V trimming: 3 bases; J trimming: 0 bases; junction bases outside the gene matches: 4. Per germline, CDR1 MGHRA and CDR2 YSYEKL. This CDR3 has 15 residues. The CDR3 DNA reads TGCGCCAGCAGCCAGGGGACAGACATGAACACTGAAGCTTTCTTT. Translated: CASSQGTDMNTEAFF.

The chain has TRBV13 and TRBJ2-1; 7 bases are shared with TRBD1. Losses at the gene ends were 1 base for V and 9 bases for J; bases not matched to a gene: 3. The CDR3 has 13 residues. Looked up from germline, CDR1 is PRHDT and CDR2 is FYEKMQ (reference sequence). In DNA form, the CDR3 reads TGTGCCAGCAGCTTAGACAGGGGCACTGAGCAGTTCTTC. Translated, it gives CASSLDRGTEQFF.

This chain links TRBV23-1 with TRBJ2-5, with 8 bases fitting TRBD2. TRBV23-1 is noted as an ORF with a role that remains uncertain. The CDR3 runs 13 residues. Trimming took 11 bases from V and 5 from J; bases not matched to a gene: 10. DNA for the CDR3: TGCGCCCCCGCCCGGGGGGGCCAGGAGACCCAGTACTTC. It translates to CAPARGGQETQYF.

The chain couples TRBV5-1 to TRBJ1-4; possible D gene TRBD1, 5 bases. Trimming removed 4 bases at V and 7 bases at J, with 20 bases between. The CDR3 consists of 16 residues. The germline gives CDR1 SGHRS, CDR2 YFSETQ. This chain's CDR3 is CASSPRSLGQGEKLFF. The CDR3 nucleotides read TGCGCCAGCAGCCCCCGTTCACTGGGCCAGGGTGAAAAACTGTTTTTT.

The chain is built from TRBV10-3 and TRBJ1-1; TRBD1 matches at 7 bases. The CDR3 loop spans 14 amino acids. Germline V lookup: CDR1 ENHRY, CDR2 SYGVKD. V shed 3 bases and J 5 bases; nucleotides not matched to a gene: 6. This CDR3 is CAISEYQGGTEAFF. The DNA for the CDR3 is TGTGCCATCAGTGAATATCAGGGGGGAACTGAAGCTTTCTTT.

This clone was picked up a small number of times. V is TRBV3-1 (or the pseudogene TRBV3-2) and J is TRBJ2-3, with 8 positions matching TRBD2. Trimming at V came to 6 bases and at J to 1 base, leaving 3 bases not matched to a gene. Germline V gene data show CDR1 as LGHDT and CDR2 as YNNKEL (reference sequence). The CDR3 contains 14 residues. The CDR3 spells CASSRSGGTDTQYF. As DNA, the CDR3 is TGTGCCAGCAGTCGTAGCGGGGGCACAGATACGCAGTATTTT.

The rearrangement uses TRBV7-9 and TRBJ2-1; TRBD2 matches 7 bases. Germline values: CDR1 SEHNR, CDR2 FQNEAQ (reference sequence). V was clipped by 2 bases and J by 1 base; unmatched bases: 8. The CDR3 totals 17 residues. CDR3 protein: CASSLWKSGVSYNEQFF. In DNA form, the CDR3 reads TGTGCCAGCAGCTTATGGAAAAGCGGGGTATCCTACAATGAGCAGTTCTTC.

J is TRBJ2-5 and V is TRBV30; TRBD2 agrees at 7 bases. This CDR3 contains 12 residues. With 4 bases clipped from V and 5 bases from J, the junction kept 4 bases outside the gene matches. Germline-derived CDR1 and CDR2 are GTSNPN and SVGIG (reference sequence). The CDR3 sequence is CAWTLGGETQYF. The CDR3 region has the DNA TGTGCCTGGACGTTGGGGGGGGAGACCCAGTACTTC. Full variable domain (missing parts from reference TRBV30 and TRBJ2-5): SQTIHQWPATLVQPVGSPLSLECTVEGTSNPNLYWYRQAAGRGLQLLFYSVGIGQISSEVPQNLSASRPQDRQFILSSKKLLLSDSGFYLCAWTLGGETQYFGPGTRLLVL.

The chain has TRBV5-1 and TRBJ2-1; TRBD2 matches 11 bases. The CDR3 consists of 16 residues. Germline CDR1 and CDR2: SGHRS and YFSETQ. J lost 14 bases, V lost 2 bases, and 15 bases had no gene match. This chain's CDR3 is CASSLTSGGHNELEFF. The CDR3 DNA reads TGCGCCAGCAGCTTAACTAGCGGGGGACACAATGAGTTGGAGTTCTTC.

The chain is built from TRBV3-1 (or the pseudogene TRBV3-2) and TRBJ1-2; D is undetermined. V was shortened by 3 bases and J by 4 bases, with 9 bases between the two germline ends. The length of the CDR3 is 13 residues. The V gene's germline CDR1 is LGHDT and CDR2 YNNKEL (reference sequence). The CDR3 is CASSQAGTYGYTF. The DNA for the CDR3 is TGTGCCAGCAGCCAGGCAGGAACCTATGGCTACACCTTC.

This chain links TRBV5-4 with TRBJ1-2; the match to TRBD1 covers 9 bases. The ends lost 4 bases at V and 1 base at J; junction bases unmatched: 2. CDR1 and CDR2 from the germline V gene are SGHNT and YYREEE (reference sequence). This CDR3 region has 14 residues. CDR3 sequence reads: CASSQDRGNYGYTF. The CDR3 DNA is TGTGCCAGCAGCCAGGACAGGGGTAACTATGGCTACACCTTC.

CDR3 sequence (DNA): TGTGCCTGGAGTGTCTTTAGCGGGGGAACAGGAGAGACCCAGTACTTC. Translated: CAWSVFSGGTGETQYF. This chain uses TRBV30 with TRBJ2-5; 9 nucleotides match TRBD2. Germline V gene data show CDR1 as GTSNPN and CDR2 as SVGIG (reference sequence). CDR3 length: 16 amino acids. The junction had 9 bases not matched to a gene; V was cut back by 0 bases and J by 4 bases.

The gene calls are TRBV5-4 and TRBJ2-1, with 8 bases fitting TRBD2. The CDR3 has 14 amino acids. The germline CDR1 and CDR2 sequences are SGHNT and YYREEE (reference sequence). V shed 0 bases, J shed 6 bases, and the junction held 2 bases outside the gene matches. For the CDR3, the DNA is TGTGCCAGCAGCTTGGCGGGGGGGGGCAATGAGCAGTTCTTC. The encoded protein is CASSLAGGGNEQFF.

CDR3 protein: CASSPGLAGGRAYEQYF. The CDR3 bases are TGTGCCAGCAGCCCGGGACTAGCGGGGGGCCGTGCCTACGAGCAGTACTTC. The chain joins TRBV7-2 to TRBJ2-7, with 15 bases matching TRBD2. Germline CDR1 is SGHTA and CDR2 is FQGNSA. V trimming: 5 bases; J trimming: 2 bases; junction bases outside the gene matches: 7. The CDR3 covers 17 residues.

V usage is TRBV5-6 and J usage is TRBJ2-2; a weak D match, TRBD1 (6 bases). V was cut by 0 bases and J by 6 bases, with 12 bases left in between. This CDR3 is built from 15 residues. The germline CDR1 and CDR2 sequences are SGHDT and YYEEEE. CDR3 coding DNA: TGTGCCAGCAGCTTGGTGGTTGGACAGCCCGGGGAGCTGTTTTTT. It is translated as CASSLVVGQPGELFF.

This chain connects TRBV9 to TRBJ1-3; the D gene is possibly TRBD1 (6 bases). CDR1 and CDR2 (germline): SGDLS, YYNGEE. This CDR3 contains 17 residues. Trimming pared 0 bases from V and 0 bases from J, leaving 13 bases between. In DNA form, the CDR3 reads TGTGCCAGCAGCGTAGAGGGGACACCGACCTCTGGAAACACCATATATTTT. Encoded protein: CASSVEGTPTSGNTIYF.

This clone was recorded once. The rearrangement joins TRBV4-1 to TRBJ2-3; 11 nucleotides align to TRBD1. The CDR3 has 19 amino acids. Germline V gives CDR1 MGHRA, CDR2 YSYEKL. The junction had 15 bases not matched to a gene; V was cut back by 3 bases and J by 4 bases. The CDR3, as DNA: TGCGCCAGCAGCCACCCACCCGACTGGGACAGGGGGAAGGCAGATACGCAGTATTTT. This gives the protein CASSHPPDWDRGKADTQYF.

The CDR3 DNA follows: TGTGCCAGTAACCCCCGGATAGCGGGGGGGTTGAATGAGCAGTTCTTC. Protein product: CASNPRIAGGLNEQFF. The V and J genes are TRBV19 and TRBJ2-1; 11 nucleotides match TRBD2. The CDR3 length is 16 residues. CDR1 and CDR2 from the germline V gene are LNHDA and SQIVND (reference sequence). V trimming: 7 bases; J trimming: 7 bases; junction bases outside the gene matches: 12.

The gene calls are TRBV5-1 and TRBJ2-1; D is unclear. The CDR3 loop spans 14 amino acids. V lost 1 base and J lost 4, with 9 bases in between. Germline lookup yields CDR1 SGHRS and CDR2 YFSETQ. The CDR3 protein is CASSLSTDYNEQFF. The CDR3 region has the DNA TGCGCCAGCAGCTTGAGCACCGATTACAATGAGCAGTTCTTC.

Points on this clone: One end of the junction does not line up with germline, which may come from a read error. The chain uses TRBV19 and TRBJ1-2, with TRBD1 matching 9 bases. Germline CDR1 LNHDA, CDR2 SQIVND (reference sequence). The CDR3 spans 13 residues. For the CDR3, the DNA is TGTGCCAGTAGTATTCGGAACAGGGGGCGGACACTCTTC. Protein sequence: CASSIRNRGRTLF. The variable domain in full, with the rest retrieved from reference TRBV19 and TRBJ1-2, is DGGITQSPKYLFRKEGQNVTLSCEQNLNHDAMYWYRQDPGQGLRLIYYSQIVNDFQKGDIAEGYSVSREKKESFPLTVTSAQKNPTAFYLCASSIRNRGRTLFGSGTRLTVV.